The entry below gives a single TCR beta chain sequence along with its context. Its antigen is not identified. The TCR beta cDNA libraries carried unique molecular identifiers. There were roughly 0.95 to 11 million T cells, and approximately 480,000 cDNA molecules came from them. Each CDR3 protein is one row after TCRdb ran MiXCR on the PCR reads. The repertoire holds roughly 400,000 distinct CDR3 sequences, with about 39% as singletons. This entry comes from a study of post-analysis software for immune sequencing data. Study results and caveats: Controls showed lower frequencies than patients for several TRBV segments, and TRBV5-6, TRBV5-1 and TRBV20-1 were among these.

V was cut by 3 bases and J by 4 bases, with 15 bases left in between. Germline lookup yields CDR1 SGHRS and CDR2 YFSETQ. The CDR3 has 15 residues. This sequence was found in a girl aged 2 to 9 with multiple sclerosis. This chain connects TRBV5-1 to TRBJ2-3; D gene unclear. Sample: blood. CDR3 in amino acids: CASSYAVGTADTQYF. In nucleotides, the CDR3 is TGCGCCAGCAGCTATGCTGTAGGAACGGCAGATACGCAGTATTTT.